The sequence of this TCR beta chain was determined in a study of cytomegalovirus exposure and HLA in healthy donors. On the study more broadly: A subsequent analysis reported that the roughly 130 validation repertoires were produced on the same platform that had also been used for the 666 first-cohort repertoires.

Separate from the roughly 700-subject first cohort was the roughly 120-subject validation cohort, to which the donors belonged. As regards this clone: Its specificity is not known.

CDR3 size: 15 residues. After removal of 0 bases from V and 1 base from J, the junction contained 2 bases not matched to a gene. From germline, CDR1 is MGHRA and CDR2 YSYEKL. Study-level results: It was 150 to 200 TCR beta chains that were listed as cytomegalovirus-associated. Generally TCR sequences proved uncommon, though certain public TCRs appeared in numerous donors.

Only in-frame clones appear in the TCRdb table, and some are missing; sequencing was by immunoSEQ multiplex PCR. The table records about 360,000 clones, about nine tenths of them present only once. This clonotype originated in a woman aged 18-35 years in good health and CMV-seronegative. Sequencing was carried out using PBMCs. The rearrangement joins TRBV4-1 to TRBJ1-2, with 7 nucleotides matching TRBD1. The CDR3 sequence is CASSQDRGFNYGYTF. CDR3 DNA sequence: TGCGCCAGCAGCCAAGACAGGGGGTTTAACTATGGCTACACCTTC.